Listed below are T cell receptor beta chains from one sample, sequenced in a study of CD8+ T cells in alopecia areata. TCRdb's table, derived via immunoSEQ multiplex PCR, lists solely in-frame clones and lacks some. The sample has under 350,000 clones; roughly 60% are singletons. Sequencing was performed on CD4+ T cells sorted from blood, taken at week 24, from a patient treated with tofacitinib. The receptors were sampled from a human donor with alopecia areata. CDR3s include the opening cysteine and the closing phenylalanine or tryptophan. Fields, in order: D gene, J gene, clone size, V gene, CDR3 protein, CDR3 DNA. D genes are given only for firm matches. Clone sizes are given selectively: once, few, many, or a class where the clone is expanded.

D gene: TRBD2; J gene: TRBJ2-1; clone size: -; V gene: TRBV5-1; CDR3 protein: CASSLEASGGNEQFF; CDR3 DNA: TGCGCCAGCAGCTTGGAGGCTAGCGGGGGGAACGAGCAGTTCTTC
D gene: TRBD2; J gene: TRBJ2-7; clone size: -; V gene: TRBV10-3; CDR3 protein: CAISERGLADEQYF; CDR3 DNA: TGTGCCATCAGTGAGAGGGGACTAGCGGACGAGCAGTACTTC
D gene: TRBD1; J gene: TRBJ2-3; clone size: -; V gene: TRBV4-3; CDR3 protein: CASSQGDRRTDTQYF; CDR3 DNA: TGCGCCAGCAGCCAAGGGGACAGGCGAACAGATACGCAGTATTTT
D gene: -; J gene: TRBJ1-2; clone size: few; V gene: TRBV28; CDR3 protein: CASRGGREYGYTF; CDR3 DNA: TGTGCCAGCAGAGGGGGACGGGAATATGGCTACACCTTC
D gene: -; J gene: TRBJ1-1; clone size: -; V gene: TRBV6-5; CDR3 protein: CASRETALNTEAFF; CDR3 DNA: TGTGCCAGCAGGGAGACAGCCCTCAACACTGAAGCTTTCTTT
D gene: -; J gene: TRBJ2-1; clone size: -; V gene: TRBV25-1; CDR3 protein: CASSPGALRDEQFF; CDR3 DNA: TGTGCCAGCAGCCCGGGGGCCTTAAGGGATGAGCAGTTCTTC
D gene: TRBD2; J gene: TRBJ2-1; clone size: -; V gene: TRBV30; CDR3 protein: CAWSVLAGGGNEQFF; CDR3 DNA: TGTGCCTGGAGTGTTCTAGCGGGGGGTGGCAATGAGCAGTTCTTC
D gene: -; J gene: TRBJ2-1; clone size: once; V gene: TRBV5-1; CDR3 protein: CASSPWTAYNEQFF; CDR3 DNA: TGCGCCAGCAGCCCCTGGACAGCCTACAATGAGCAGTTCTTC
D gene: -; J gene: TRBJ2-7; clone size: -; V gene: TRBV30; CDR3 protein: CAWSLGLPSLPYEQYF; CDR3 DNA: TGTGCCTGGAGTCTAGGCCTACCCTCTCTTCCCTACGAGCAGTACTTC
D gene: TRBD2; J gene: TRBJ2-5; clone size: -; V gene: TRBV10-3; CDR3 protein: CAISPGLAALQETQYF; CDR3 DNA: TGTGCCATCAGCCCAGGACTAGCGGCGCTCCAAGAGACCCAGTACTTC
D gene: -; J gene: TRBJ2-2; clone size: few; V gene: TRBV5-4; CDR3 protein: CASSLGLTGELFF; CDR3 DNA: TGTGCCAGCAGCTTGGGCCTGACCGGGGAGCTGTTTTTT
D gene: -; J gene: TRBJ1-1; clone size: -; V gene: TRBV18; CDR3 protein: CASSHATSEAFF; CDR3 DNA: TGTGCCAGCTCACACGCCACCAGTGAAGCTTTCTTT
D gene: -; J gene: TRBJ1-2; clone size: -; V gene: TRBV13; CDR3 protein: CASSSRPKPGGYTF; CDR3 DNA: TGTGCCAGCAGCTCGAGACCCAAACCGGGAGGCTACACCTTC
D gene: -; J gene: TRBJ2-7; clone size: -; V gene: TRBV2; CDR3 protein: CASSAQVPSYEQYF; CDR3 DNA: TGTGCCAGCAGTGCACAGGTGCCTTCCTACGAGCAGTACTTC
D gene: -; J gene: TRBJ1-2; clone size: -; V gene: TRBV28; CDR3 protein: CASSRPPNYGYTF; CDR3 DNA: TGTGCCAGCAGCCGACCTCCTAACTATGGCTACACCTTC
D gene: -; J gene: TRBJ2-5; clone size: -; V gene: TRBV7-9; CDR3 protein: CASSPGRGGETQYF; CDR3 DNA: TGTGCCAGCTCCCCCGGCAGGGGTGGAGAGACCCAGTACTTC
D gene: TRBD1; J gene: TRBJ1-2; clone size: -; V gene: TRBV5-6; CDR3 protein: CASRLDRATNYGYTF; CDR3 DNA: TGTGCCAGCAGATTGGACAGGGCGACTAACTATGGCTACACCTTC
D gene: TRBD1; J gene: TRBJ1-1; clone size: -; V gene: TRBV5-1; CDR3 protein: CASSPRQGATNTEAFF; CDR3 DNA: TGCGCCAGCAGCCCCCGACAGGGCGCAACGAACACTGAAGCTTTCTTT
D gene: -; J gene: TRBJ2-3; clone size: -; V gene: TRBV6-5; CDR3 protein: CASSVGTTSTDTQYF; CDR3 DNA: TGTGCCAGCAGCGTCGGGACAACTAGCACAGATACGCAGTATTTT
D gene: -; J gene: TRBJ2-7; clone size: -; V gene: TRBV15; CDR3 protein: CATSRDLNYEQYF; CDR3 DNA: TGTGCCACCAGCAGAGACCTGAACTACGAGCAGTACTTC
D gene: -; J gene: TRBJ1-2; clone size: -; V gene: TRBV2; CDR3 protein: CASSEAGRGDYGYTF; CDR3 DNA: TGTGCCAGCAGTGAAGCTGGTAGGGGTGACTATGGCTACACCTTC
D gene: TRBD1; J gene: TRBJ2-5; clone size: few; V gene: TRBV5-4; CDR3 protein: CASSIYTGQGQTQYF; CDR3 DNA: TGTGCCAGCAGCATCTATACGGGACAGGGACAGACCCAGTACTTC
D gene: -; J gene: TRBJ2-3; clone size: once; V gene: TRBV4-2; CDR3 protein: CASSQEMGDTQYF; CDR3 DNA: TGTGCCAGCAGCCAAGAAATGGGGGATACGCAGTATTTT
D gene: -; J gene: TRBJ2-7; clone size: -; V gene: TRBV7-2; CDR3 protein: CASSLVAREQYF; CDR3 DNA: TGTGCCAGCAGCTTAGTGGCGCGGGAGCAGTACTTC
D gene: -; J gene: TRBJ1-5; clone size: once; V gene: TRBV4-2; CDR3 protein: CASSQLGLSQPQHF; CDR3 DNA: TGTGCCAGCAGCCAACTAGGCTTGAGCCAGCCCCAGCATTTT
D gene: -; J gene: TRBJ1-1; clone size: -; V gene: TRBV28; CDR3 protein: CASSPGTLGSPEAFF; CDR3 DNA: TGTGCCAGCAGTCCTGGGACCCTAGGGAGCCCTGAAGCTTTCTTT
D gene: -; J gene: TRBJ2-5; clone size: -; V gene: TRBV7-8; CDR3 protein: CASSLRGRQGQETQYF; CDR3 DNA: TGTGCCAGCAGCTTAAGAGGACGGCAGGGACAAGAGACCCAGTACTTC
D gene: TRBD1; J gene: TRBJ2-3; clone size: -; V gene: TRBV2; CDR3 protein: CASGGQGIADTQYF; CDR3 DNA: TGTGCCAGCGGAGGACAGGGGATCGCAGATACGCAGTATTTT
D gene: TRBD1; J gene: TRBJ1-1; clone size: -; V gene: TRBV30; CDR3 protein: CAFPVRGTEAFF; CDR3 DNA: TGTGCCTTCCCAGTCAGGGGGACTGAAGCTTTCTTT
D gene: TRBD2; J gene: TRBJ2-3; clone size: -; V gene: TRBV30; CDR3 protein: CAWSGGLAPDTQYF; CDR3 DNA: TGTGCCTGGAGTGGGGGACTAGCCCCAGATACGCAGTATTTT
D gene: TRBD1; J gene: TRBJ2-6; clone size: once; V gene: TRBV5-1; CDR3 protein: CASSHLRQGDPGANVLTF; CDR3 DNA: TGCGCCAGCAGCCACCTGCGACAGGGGGATCCTGGGGCCAACGTCCTGACTTTC
D gene: -; J gene: TRBJ2-7; clone size: few; V gene: TRBV5-1; CDR3 protein: CASKLTNSYEQYF; CDR3 DNA: TGCGCCAGCAAGTTAACGAACTCCTACGAGCAGTACTTC
D gene: -; J gene: TRBJ2-6; clone size: -; V gene: TRBV5-4; CDR3 protein: CASTEKIRAGANVLTF; CDR3 DNA: TGTGCCAGCACCGAAAAAATTAGGGCCGGGGCCAACGTCCTGACTTTC
D gene: -; J gene: TRBJ1-1; clone size: few; V gene: TRBV12-5; CDR3 protein: CASDVPPGATEAFF; CDR3 DNA: TGTGCTAGTGACGTTCCGCCCGGGGCTACTGAAGCTTTCTTT
D gene: -; J gene: TRBJ2-4; clone size: few; V gene: TRBV21-1; CDR3 protein: CASSKVRALKNIQYF; CDR3 DNA: TGTGCCAGCAGCAAAGTCAGGGCCCTCAAAAACATTCAGTACTTC
D gene: -; J gene: TRBJ1-2; clone size: few; V gene: TRBV5-1; CDR3 protein: CASSSREGEDGYTF; CDR3 DNA: TGCGCCAGCAGCTCCCGGGAAGGAGAGGATGGCTACACCTTC
D gene: -; J gene: TRBJ1-5; clone size: -; V gene: TRBV5-1; CDR3 protein: CASSLAADQPQHF; CDR3 DNA: TGCGCCAGCAGCTTGGCCGCGGATCAGCCCCAGCATTTT
D gene: -; J gene: TRBJ2-7; clone size: -; V gene: TRBV29-1; CDR3 protein: CSVDLVPGTYEQYF; CDR3 DNA: TGCAGCGTTGATCTGGTCCCGGGTACCTACGAGCAGTACTTC
D gene: -; J gene: TRBJ2-1; clone size: -; V gene: TRBV30; CDR3 protein: CALAADTYNEQFF; CDR3 DNA: TGTGCCTTGGCCGCGGACACCTACAATGAGCAGTTCTTC